One T cell receptor (beta chain) is described in this entry. Its antigen is as yet unknown. Compared with germline, one end of the junction differs, possibly owing to a read error. Each 20-30 mg portion of unsorted bulk tissue served as the source for co-extraction of RNA and DNA. The germline V gene encodes CDR1 SGHVS and CDR2 FQNEAQ. The CDR3 runs 18 residues. A primer matching the constant region was used to make TCR beta cDNA from approximately 0.45 ug of total RNA. Sequencing libraries for TCR beta derived from three nested multiplex PCR rounds that used slightly modified ARM-PCR. It was with TRBV1-TRBV30 forward primers and a C-beta reverse primer that the first two PCR rounds were run, at approximately 9 cycles each. A single record per CDR3 protein comes from TCRdb applying MiXCR to the multiplex PCR reads. Of under 150,000 distinct CDR3 sequences listed, nearly 70% were seen once; the top ten hold over 8%.

These data belong to a study of tumor-infiltrating lymphocytes in primary liver carcinoma. Overall study context: Spanning 30 to 69 years of age, the patients were men and women. Samples had roughly 3.5 to 7.13 million productive TCRbeta reads, comparable between tissue types. The study reported T1-T3 N0M0 tumors spanning 4.2 to 10 cm. Study outcomes and limitations: Compared with blood, tumor repertoires held significantly more in their top 250 clones.

This chain connects TRBV7-8 to TRBJ2-5, with D maybe TRBD2 (6 bases). The source material was tumor-adjacent normal liver tissue. The sequence came from a woman aged 55-70 years with primary liver carcinoma and hepatitis B virus infection. The CDR3 DNA reads as TGTGCCAGCAGCCGATCGTTGAGGGGCGCGGGGCACCAAGAGACGCAGTACTTC. Translating it yields CASSRSLRGAGHQETQYF.